This passage covers 2 T cell receptor beta chains from one sample sequenced in a study of blood T cell repertoires in COVID-19 (dated by TCRdb to 2020 to 2021). Preparation of the library involved the immunoSEQ multiplex PCR assay. TCRdb's version of the immuneACCESS table is confined to in-frame rearrangements and falls short of the full clone set. An unresolved V gene accounts for under half of the shortfall where checked; the remainder is of unknown origin. The sample records more than 200,000 clones, 65% to 90% of which are singletons. In total, the top ten clones hold approximately 2% of the sample. The specimen sequenced was peripheral blood. These TCRs come from a young man with active or convalescent COVID-19.

V gene TRBV19 combines with J gene TRBJ1-5; no firm D call. The CDR3 has 13 amino acids. CDR1 is LNHDA and CDR2 is SQIVND in the germline V gene (reference sequence). Trimming took off 7 bases at V and 6 bases at J, with 13 bases between the two ends. CDR3 sequence (DNA): TGTGCCAGTACCCCGAGCCTCGGTCAGCCCCAGCATTTT. This gives the protein CASTPSLGQPQHF.

The chain couples TRBV3-1 (or the pseudogene TRBV3-2) to TRBJ2-2, with TRBD2 identical over 7 bases. The CDR3 is 16 amino acids. V lost 5 bases to trimming and J lost 1 base; unmatched junction nucleotides: 7. The V gene's germline CDR1 is LGHDT and CDR2 YNNKEL (reference sequence). This CDR3 reads CASSDRGEGNTGELFF. Here the CDR3 DNA reads TGTGCCAGCAGCGACCGGGGGGAAGGGAACACCGGGGAGCTGTTTTTT.